Each of the 14 T cell receptor beta chains below was sequenced from the same sample in a study of blood T cell dynamics during melanoma immunotherapy. The time point denotes: pre-treatment baseline. The table came from immunoSEQ multiplex PCR; TCRdb's copy has only in-frame clones and leaves some out. The data show tens of thousands of clones, approximately 90% seen once. Sequencing was performed on blood, taken from a patient treated with checkpoint blockade. The receptor source for this set is a human donor with melanoma.

This clone was seen a single time. The V and J genes are TRBV10-1 and TRBJ2-1, with D unclear. V shed 1 base and J shed 5 bases, with 0 bases lying between them. CDR3 length equals 11 residues. Germline assignment: CDR1 WNHNN and CDR2 SYGVQD (reference sequence). The chain's CDR3 is CASSEYNEQFF. CDR3 nucleotide sequence: TGCGCCAGCAGTGAGTACAATGAGCAGTTCTTC.

The chain has TRBV28 and TRBJ2-7; D is unclear. This CDR3 is built from 12 residues. Germline loops: CDR1 MDHEN, CDR2 SYDVKM. With 5 bases removed from V and 1 base from J, the gap between germline ends came to 6 bases. In nucleotides, the CDR3 is TGTGCCAGCAGTGCATTTTCCTACGAGCAGTACTTC. It yields the protein CASSAFSYEQYF.

This chain joins TRBV7-8 and TRBJ2-2, with TRBD1 matching over 10 bases. This CDR3 spans 17 amino acids. Germline trimming cut 5 bases from V and 5 bases from J; bases unmatched to any gene: 11. Germline CDR1 and CDR2: SGHVS and FQNEAQ. For the CDR3, the DNA is TGTGCCAGCAGCCCTCGCTCACCGGGACAGGGGACCGGGGAGCTGTTTTTT. Its translation: CASSPRSPGQGTGELFF. Full variable domain (missing parts from reference TRBV7-8 and TRBJ2-2): GAGVSQSPRYKVAKRGQDVALRCDPISGHVSLFWYQQALGQGPEFLTYFQNEAQLDKSGLPSDRFFAERPEGSVSTLKIQRTQQEDSAVYLCASSPRSPGQGTGELFFGEGSRLTVL.

V gene TRBV13 combines with J gene TRBJ2-1; D gene ambiguous. The CDR3 consists of 18 residues. Per germline, CDR1 PRHDT and CDR2 FYEKMQ (reference sequence). Trimming removed 0 bases from V and 1 base from J, with 16 bases in between. The CDR3 spells CASSLGPGRRKSYNEQFF. In nucleotides, the CDR3 is TGTGCCAGCAGCTTAGGCCCCGGGCGCAGGAAATCCTACAATGAGCAGTTCTTC.

The J gene is TRBJ1-6, the V gene TRBV27; 7 bases match TRBD1. The germline V gene has CDR1 MNHEY and CDR2 SMNVEV (reference sequence). Trimming took 5 bases from V and 5 from J; bases not matched to a gene: 6. The length of the CDR3 is 15 residues. The CDR3 sequence is CASSPPRGHNSPLHF. DNA for the CDR3: TGTGCCAGCAGTCCTCCTAGGGGGCATAATTCACCCCTCCACTTT.

The CDR3 loop reads CASSITWDTEAFF. In DNA form, the CDR3 reads TGTGCCAGTAGTATTACCTGGGACACTGAAGCTTTCTTT. The chain recombines TRBV19 with TRBJ1-1; D uncertain. V was shortened by 3 bases and J by 3 bases, with 8 bases between the two germline ends. Germline-derived CDR1 and CDR2 are LNHDA and SQIVND (reference sequence). The CDR3 spans 13 residues.

V and J are TRBV28 and TRBJ2-2; D unresolved. The length of the CDR3 is 14 residues. V lost 1 base, J lost 3 bases, and 6 bases lay in between. Per germline, CDR1 MDHEN and CDR2 SYDVKM. For the CDR3, the DNA is TGTGCCAGCAGTTTATCTACCGACACCGGGGAGCTGTTTTTT. This translates into CASSLSTDTGELFF.

The chain recombines TRBV28 with TRBJ2-3, with 12 bases aligning to TRBD2. Germline CDR1 and CDR2: MDHEN and SYDVKM. The CDR3 consists of 19 residues. V shed 8 bases, J shed 12 bases, and the junction held 27 bases outside the gene matches. CDR3 DNA: TGTGCCAGCCGAACATCGAGGCTAGCGGGAGGGTCGACTGAGCAGAGACAGTATTTT. Its protein is CASRTSRLAGGSTEQRQYF.

CDR3 sequence: CASSYSPADQETQYF. As DNA, the CDR3 is TGTGCCAGCAGTTACTCCCCGGCAGACCAAGAGACCCAGTACTTC. The chain combines TRBV6-6 with TRBJ2-5; no clear D gene. CDR1 is MNHNY, CDR2 SVGAGI, per germline (reference sequence). V was clipped by 0 bases and J by 0 bases, with 8 bases between them. The CDR3 runs to 15 residues.

The genes are TRBV6-1 and TRBJ2-3; D is possibly TRBD1 (6 bases). CDR3 length: 14 amino acids. The germline gives CDR1 MNHNS, CDR2 SASEGT. Trimming removed 6 bases at V and 1 base at J, with 11 bases between. CDR3: CASRTGHGTDTQYF. The CDR3 DNA is TGTGCCAGCAGAACGGGACATGGCACAGATACGCAGTATTTT.

CDR3 amino acids: CASTSLATSTDTQYF. For the CDR3, the DNA is TGTGCCAGCACCTCACTAGCGACTAGCACAGATACGCAGTATTTT. This chain joins TRBV7-9 and TRBJ2-3; 7 bases align to TRBD2. This CDR3 is built from 15 residues. The germline gives CDR1 SEHNR, CDR2 FQNEAQ (reference sequence). The V and J ends lost 7 bases and 0 bases, in that order; junction bases with no gene match: 7.

The rearrangement links TRBV5-3 to TRBJ2-4; a possible D gene is TRBD2 (5 bases). TRBV5-3 is an ORF, with its function uncertain. The CDR3 is made up of 15 amino acids. V gave up 3 bases and J gave up 3 bases, with 13 bases separating them. In nucleotides, the CDR3 is TGTGCCAGAAGCTCAAACGGGAAAGGCAAAAACATTCAGTACTTC. Its translation: CARSSNGKGKNIQYF.

The table lists this clone with a count of one. The chain recombines TRBV27 with TRBJ1-5; possible D gene TRBD1, 6 bases. CDR1 and CDR2 from the germline V gene are MNHEY and SMNVEV (reference sequence). This CDR3 region has 13 residues. Trimming took 5 bases from V and 6 from J, leaving 11 bases between them. In nucleotides, the CDR3 is TGTGCCAGCAGTGTGGGGGCTGTTCAGCCCCAGCATTTT. Translating gives CASSVGAVQPQHF.

The genes are TRBV7-2 and TRBJ2-2, with a weak D call TRBD1 (6 bases). V lost 7 bases, J lost 1 base, and 16 bases lay in between. This CDR3 has 16 residues. Germline assignment: CDR1 SGHTA and CDR2 FQGNSA. The CDR3 DNA reads as TGTGCCAGCATCCTACCGGGACATATGAACACCGGGGAGCTGTTTTTT. The encoded protein is CASILPGHMNTGELFF. Full variable domain (remainder filled in from reference TRBV7-2 and TRBJ2-2): GAGVSQSPSNKVTEKGKDVELRCDPISGHTALYWYRQSLGQGLEFLIYFQGNSAPDKSGLPSDRFSAERTGGSVSTLTIQRTQQEDSAVYLCASILPGHMNTGELFFGEGSRLTVL.